Presented here are 8 T cell receptor beta chains from one specimen sequenced in a study of identifying expanded T cells in peripheral blood. TCRdb's copy holds only in-frame clones and misses some; the assay was immunoSEQ multiplex PCR. Here the sample spans about 84,000 clones, approximately 86% being singletons. Sequences were obtained from blood. All receptors come from a person between 18 and 75 years old in good health.

The chain links TRBV4-3 to TRBJ2-7; D is possibly TRBD2 (5 bases). V was trimmed by 1 base and J by 3 bases, leaving 13 bases between them. The V gene's germline CDR1 is LGHNA and CDR2 YSLEER. The CDR3 contains 15 residues. DNA of the CDR3: TGCGCCAGCAGCCAAGTGAGCGGACTGCGCTACGAGCAGTACTTC. This translates into CASSQVSGLRYEQYF.

This chain joins TRBV10-1 and TRBJ2-3, with TRBD1 identical over 10 bases. With V trimmed by 2 bases and J by 4 bases, 3 bases remained unmatched. CDR3 length: 15 amino acids. In germline, CDR1 is WNHNN, CDR2 SYGVQD (reference sequence). In nucleotides, the CDR3 is TGCGCCAGCAGTGAGACGACAGGGGGCCCAGATACGCAGTATTTT. It specifies CASSETTGGPDTQYF.

In its sample, this clone was seen a few times. The rearrangement uses TRBV9 and TRBJ1-4; D remains unclear. The CDR3 is made up of 15 amino acids. The V end lost 3 bases, the J end lost 8 bases, and 17 bases lay between the germline ends. In germline, CDR1 is SGDLS, CDR2 YYNGEE. The DNA of the CDR3 is TGTGCCAGCAGCGATTTGGACGGTTTTGAAGAAAAACTGTTTTTT. As protein: CASSDLDGFEEKLFF.

This chain joins TRBV4-3 and TRBJ1-2; a weak D match, TRBD1 (6 bases). Deletions cut 0 bases from V and 4 bases from J, with 12 bases between. Germline V lookup: CDR1 LGHNA, CDR2 YSLEER. There are 15 residues in the CDR3. CDR3 in amino acids: CASSQDGDILYGYTF. The CDR3 DNA sequence: TGCGCCAGCAGCCAAGATGGGGACATCCTCTATGGCTACACCTTC.

The chain is built from TRBV9 and TRBJ2-1, with 9 nucleotides matching TRBD2. The CDR3 extends over 18 amino acids. V shed 4 bases and J 4 bases; nucleotides not matched to a gene: 15. Looked up from germline, CDR1 is SGDLS and CDR2 is YYNGEE. This chain's CDR3 is CASSPLEPGLAQYNEQFF. As DNA, the CDR3 is TGTGCCAGCAGCCCGTTAGAACCGGGACTAGCTCAGTACAATGAGCAGTTCTTC. The variable domain in full, completed from reference TRBV9 and TRBJ2-1, reads DSGVTQTPKHLITATGQRVTLRCSPRSGDLSVYWYQQSLDQGLQFLIQYYNGEERAKGNILERFSAQQFPDLHSELNLSSLELGDSALYFCASSPLEPGLAQYNEQFFGPGTRLTVL.

Notes on this clone: Other DNA sequences within the sample encode an identical CDR3. This chain uses TRBV4-1 with TRBJ1-3; D unclear. The CDR3 has 14 residues. CDR1 MGHRA and CDR2 YSYEKL come from the germline V gene. V was trimmed by 4 bases and J by 0 bases, leaving 7 bases between them. The DNA of the CDR3 is TGCGCCAGCAGCCCGACAAGCTCTGGAAACACCATATATTTT. It is translated as CASSPTSSGNTIYF.

The rearrangement links TRBV7-9 to TRBJ2-2; unclear D gene. The CDR3 is made up of 12 amino acids. V was pared by 4 bases and J by 3 bases, with 3 bases between. Germline lookup yields CDR1 SEHNR and CDR2 FQNEAQ (reference sequence). This CDR3 is CASSSDTGELFF. In nucleotides, the CDR3 is TGTGCCAGCAGCTCGGACACCGGGGAGCTGTTTTTT.

V usage is TRBV4-1 and J usage is TRBJ2-2; D ambiguous. The CDR3 covers 15 residues. Between the trimmed V and J ends, which lost 1 base and 4 bases, there was a span of 10 bases. The germline V gene encodes CDR1 MGHRA and CDR2 YSYEKL. CDR3 coding DNA: TGCGCCAGCAGCCAAGGCCAAACCCCCACCGGGGAGCTGTTTTTT. Translation gives CASSQGQTPTGELFF.